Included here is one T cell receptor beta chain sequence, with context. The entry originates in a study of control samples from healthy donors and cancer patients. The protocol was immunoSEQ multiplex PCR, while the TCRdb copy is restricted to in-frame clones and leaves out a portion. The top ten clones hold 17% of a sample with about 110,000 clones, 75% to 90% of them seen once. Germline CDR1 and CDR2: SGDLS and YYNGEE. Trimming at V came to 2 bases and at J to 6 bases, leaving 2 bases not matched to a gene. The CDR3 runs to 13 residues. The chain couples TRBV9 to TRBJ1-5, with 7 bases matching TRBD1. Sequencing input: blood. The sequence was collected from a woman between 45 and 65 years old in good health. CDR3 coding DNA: TGTGCCAGCAGCGTGGGGACAGCTCAGCCCCAGCATTTT. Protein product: CASSVGTAQPQHF.